This section outlines one T cell receptor beta chain sequence together with its context. The antigen it recognizes is unknown. Base-call qualities are not available, and no considerably larger clone is one nucleotide away. The data stem from a study of blood T cell repertoires in COVID-19 (dated by TCRdb to 2020 to 2021). Notes on the research overall: Samples covering the acute and convalescent phases of COVID-19 were provided by collaborators in the United States, Italy and Spain. Nearly every sample came with metadata listing a de-identified subject ID, COVID-19 status, age in years and sex. The repertoires were made available in a free public database intended to serve as a resource for research on the immune response to SARS-CoV-2. Samples came from the ongoing ImmuneRACE study (first 160 participants) plus 1,254 subjects from 6 global collaborators. The dataset comprised deeply sampled blood TCRbeta repertoires from subjects exposed to, actively infected with, or recovered from COVID-19. The material from the prospective study consisted of cDNA or gDNA derived from T cells, B-cell-depleted T cells, or PBMCs. Where available, HLA class I and class II types were obtained from metadata supplied by the sample provider rather than from assay-based typing. Paper-wide results and their limitations: The quantity of clinical and demographic metadata differed by source and by participant and was supplied without curation.

The CDR3 contains 16 residues, cysteine and phenylalanine counted. Only the CDR3 DNA is retained, 48 bases long and in frame from the first base. Reading the germline V gene gives CDR1 SGHDT and CDR2 YYEEEE. Trimming removed 3 bases from V and 4 bases from J, leaving 16 bases between the germline ends. In Seattle, one collaborating source enrolled patients while the infection was active and tracked those patients longitudinally over the course of disease. Each collaborating institution followed its own protocols to collect whole blood in K2EDTA tubes. Collaborator samples were shipped for TCRbeta analysis as frozen whole blood, isolated PBMCs, or DNA extracted from either sample type. TCRbeta CDR3 regions were amplified from genomic DNA using the immunoSEQ Assay, a bias-controlled multiplex PCR. Regarding the original processing steps: Nucleated cell counts per sample were estimated from amplification of reference gene primers within the assay. To quantify the absolute abundance of each unique TCRbeta CDR3 rearrangement, sequence reads were collapsed and filtered. For each sample, productive Simpson clonality was calculated by taking the square root of Simpson's diversity index across productive rearrangements. The source is immuneACCESS, and TCRdb retained only in-frame sequences with V and J called. Part of the clones is not carried over; for the studies checked, unresolved V genes explain less than half of this, and the remainder is unexplained. From that table come the V and J calls and clone size; the DNA was used to work out D and trimming. This sample has approximately 440,000 clones in its table, and about 91% of those were observed once. The top ten hold 10% to 15% of the sample.

The chain uses TRBV5-6 and TRBJ1-4, with the D segment identity uncertain. Material: peripheral blood. The origin of this receptor is a woman aged 50 to 60 with COVID-19, enrolled during active disease. The CDR3 has the sequence CASSSLSSNRNEKLFF. The DNA sequence reads TGTGCCAGCAGCTCACTGAGTTCGAACCGTAATGAAAAACTGTTTTTT.